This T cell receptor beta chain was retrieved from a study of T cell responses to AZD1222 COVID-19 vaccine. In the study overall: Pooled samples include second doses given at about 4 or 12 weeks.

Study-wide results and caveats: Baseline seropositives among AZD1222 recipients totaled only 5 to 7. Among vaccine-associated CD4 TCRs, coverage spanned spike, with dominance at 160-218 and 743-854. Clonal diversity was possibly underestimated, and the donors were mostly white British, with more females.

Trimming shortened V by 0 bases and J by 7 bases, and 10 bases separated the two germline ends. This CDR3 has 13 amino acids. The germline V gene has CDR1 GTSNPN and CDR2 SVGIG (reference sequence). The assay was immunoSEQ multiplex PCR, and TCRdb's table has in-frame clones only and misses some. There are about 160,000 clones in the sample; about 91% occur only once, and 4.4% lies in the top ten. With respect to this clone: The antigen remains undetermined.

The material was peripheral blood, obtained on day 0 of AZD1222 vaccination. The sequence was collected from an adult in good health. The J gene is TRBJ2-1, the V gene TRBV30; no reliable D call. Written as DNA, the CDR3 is TGTGCCTGGAGTGTAGTTAGAGGTAATGAGCAGTTCTTC. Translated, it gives CAWSVVRGNEQFF.